This T cell receptor beta chain was sequenced during a study of T cells after yellow fever vaccination. This clonotype appeared a single time. This may arise from a read error, as a much more abundant clone is one base away. TCRdb reanalysed the 5' RACE reads using MiXCR and keeps one entry per CDR3 protein. This sample yields about 220,000 distinct CDR3 sequences, of which approximately 3.2% are seen a single time; around 3% belongs to the top ten. This CDR3 is 14 amino acids long. Per germline, CDR1 LGHNT and CDR2 FRNRAP. The sample consisted of CD4+ T cells sorted from PBMCs, taken 10 days after the yellow fever booster vaccination. J is TRBJ2-1 and V is TRBV12-5, with D possibly matching TRBD1 (5 bases). This clonotype originated in a man between 18 and 35 years old who received the YFV17D yellow fever vaccine. In DNA form, the CDR3 reads TGTGCTAGTGAGACGACAGTTTCCTACAATGAGGAGTTCTTC. This sequence encodes CASETTVSYNEEFF.